This entry lists 22 T cell receptor delta chains sequenced from one sample in a study of γδ T cells in repeated Plasmodium falciparum infection. Vgamma9/Vdelta2+ and Vdelta2-negative gammadelta T cells were flow-sorted from PBMC for bulk sequencing. TCRdb re-called the multiplex PCR reads through CATT. This table holds under 65,000 delta-chain clones, approximately 1.5% found once. Sequencing was performed on gamma-delta T cells from blood. The receptors originated from a pool of human donors (malaria-infected and uninfected, not separated).

This clone has only a few counts. This likely came from a read error, as a far larger clone is one base away. Additional DNA sequences in this sample encode the identical CDR3. V usage is TRDV3 and J usage is TRDJ1; 11 nucleotides agree with TRDD3. In germline, CDR1 is TVYSNPD, CDR2 GDNSRS (reference sequence). V lost 2 bases, J lost 6 bases, and 41 bases stayed unmatched. The CDR3 consists of 25 residues. The CDR3 is CAFADLSSPRWGIRTIYGSTYKLIF. CDR3 nucleotide sequence: TGTGCCTTTGCCGACCTTTCGTCCCCCCGATGGGGGATACGAACGATCTACGGATCTACCTATAAACTCATCTTT.

There are a few counts of this clone. The protein held in TCRdb is that of a much larger clone and does not match this DNA's translation at residue 7, likely because of a read error; the protein shown is translated from the DNA. This chain connects TRDV1 to TRDJ1; D might be TRDD3 (5 bases). Here the J gene was assigned by germline matching of the DNA, as TCRdb has none. Trimming shortened V by 3 bases and J by 7 bases, and 30 bases separated the two germline ends. Germline V CDR1 and CDR2: TSWWSYY, QGS. The CDR3 is 19 residues long. CDR3: CALGDGAIRGAYTQAKLIF. The CDR3 bases are TGTGCTCTTGGGGATGGAGCCATACGAGGGGCCTATACACAAGCTAAACTCATCTTT.

This clone was observed a few times. The mismatch at residue 19 between this DNA's translation and the TCRdb protein of a much larger clone likely reflects a read error; the protein shown is translated from the DNA. The V gene is TRDV1, the J gene TRDJ1, with TRDD3 matching 12 bases. This CDR3 is built from 21 residues. Germline CDR1 and CDR2: TSWWSYY and QGS. The CDR3 loop is CALGELVTIKTGGYLSDKPIF. DNA of the CDR3: TGTGCTCTTGGGGAACTAGTGACGATAAAGACTGGGGGATACTTAAGCGATAAACCCATCTTT.

The J gene is TRDJ1; the V gene was not called; the table's TRDD3 call for D was not verified on the DNA. The CDR3 totals 23 residues. As DNA, the CDR3 is TGTGCTCTTGGGGAACCCGACGCTTCCTACGACAAATACTGGGGGTCTCCCACCGATAAACTCATCTTT. This sequence encodes CALGEPDASYDKYWGSPTDKLIF.

This clone was counted only a few times. The protein TCRdb lists belongs to a much larger clone and differs from this DNA's translation at residue 6, which points to a read error; the protein shown is made from the DNA. The V call is TRDV3, the J call TRDJ1; 9 nucleotides align to TRDD3. Germline loops: CDR1 TVYSNPD, CDR2 GDNSRS (reference sequence). The CDR3 consists of 19 residues. For the CDR3, the DNA is TGTGCCCTTAGTGGGCACTGGGGGGATACCACGCCCTACGCCGATAAACTCATCTTT. Translation gives CALSGHWGDTTPYADKLIF.

This clone was seen a few times. The TCRdb record carries a much larger clone's protein, which differs from this DNA's translation at residue 11; a read error is the likely cause, and the protein listed here is the DNA translation. The rearrangement uses TRDV1 and TRDJ1; D tentatively reads TRDD2 or TRDD3 (5 bases each). TCRdb gives no J gene; it was assigned here by matching the DNA to germline. CDR1 TSWWSYY and CDR2 QGS come from the germline V gene. V was pared by 5 bases and J by 7 bases, with 26 bases between. The CDR3 spans 17 residues. CDR3 region: CALGTPSVSGKVGKLIF. The CDR3 DNA reads TGTGCTCTTGGGACTCCTAGTGTGTCGGGGAAGGTCGGTAAACTCATCTTT.

This clone was seen at least ten times. TCRdb attributes to this sequence the protein of a much larger clone, which differs from the DNA translation at residue 9; a read error is likely, and the protein displayed is translated from the DNA. The chain joins TRDV3 to TRDJ1, with D tentatively TRDD2 (6 bases). The CDR3 is 16 residues long. Looked up from germline, CDR1 is TVYSNPD and CDR2 is GDNSRS (reference sequence). The V end was cut by 3 bases, the J end by 0 bases, with 20 bases between. The CDR3 DNA follows: TGTGCCTTCGCCGGCCTTCCGCCCTACAACACCGATAAACTCATCTTT. This translates into CAFAGLPPYNTDKLIF. Complete variable domain (other parts from reference TRDV3 and TRDJ1): CDKVTQSSPDQTVASGSEVVLLCTYDTVYSNPDLFWYRIRPDYSFQFVFYGDNSRSEGADFTQGRFSVKHILTQKAFHLVISPVRTEDSATYYCAFAGLPPYNTDKLIFGKGTRVTVEP.

A few counts support this clone. This likely came from a read error, as a far larger clone is one base away. At the DNA level, this CDR3 is encoded by other sequences in the same sample as well. This chain's CDR3 is CALGELDPEDPLGITLYWGILLHLYTDKLIF. The CDR3 DNA sequence: TGTGCTCTTGGGGAGCTGGATCCCGAGGATCCATTGGGGATCACCTTGTACTGGGGGATACTCCTTCATCTGTACACCGATAAACTCATCTTT. V gene TRDV1 combines with J gene TRDJ1; 12 nucleotides line up with TRDD3. The J gene was missing in TCRdb and was found by matching the end of the DNA to germline. This CDR3 is 31 amino acids long. Germline loops: CDR1 TSWWSYY, CDR2 QGS. The V gene end was trimmed by 3 bases and the J gene end by 0 bases; junction bases not matched to a gene: 47.

At least ten counts were recorded for this clone. TCRdb lists the protein of a much larger clone for this DNA, which differs at residue 13, so this is likely a read error; the protein given here is translated from the DNA itself. The chain recombines TRDV2 with TRDJ1; 13 positions agree with TRDD3. Germline loops: CDR1 GEAIGNYY, CDR2 EKD. J was trimmed by 4 bases and V by 1 base; bases with no gene match: 8. The CDR3 covers 17 residues. DNA for the CDR3: TGTGCCTGTGACACTTTTACTGGGGGATACGCGGTCGATAAACTCATCTTT. This translates into CACDTFTGGYAVDKLIF.

This clone was recorded a few times. A read error likely explains why the TCRdb protein, taken from a much larger clone, differs from this DNA's translation at residue 19; the protein shown is translated from the DNA. This chain uses TRDV1 with TRDJ1; either TRDD2 or TRDD3 may supply D (9 bases each). CDR3 length: 23 amino acids. Per the germline V gene, CDR1 is TSWWSYY and CDR2 is QGS. The CDR3 DNA follows: TGTGCCTTCCATACCTCCTTCCTACGGGTACTGGGGGACCAGCTGGGGGACACCGGTAAACTCATCTTT. This sequence encodes CAFHTSFLRVLGDQLGDTGKLIF.

This clone turned up a few times. This DNA's translation and the protein TCRdb lists, from a much larger clone, do not match at residue 13, likely due to a read error; the protein shown is translated from the DNA. This chain joins TRDV1 and TRDJ1, with 11 bases matching TRDD3. Germline CDR1 TSWWSYY, CDR2 QGS. There are 17 residues in the CDR3. The ends lost 2 bases at V and 5 bases at J; junction bases unmatched: 10. CDR3 nucleotides: TGTGCTCTTGGGGAAGGGGTGGGGGATACGAATTCGGATAAACTCATCTTT. Translating it yields CALGEGVGDTNSDKLIF.

This clone showed up just a few times. TCRdb lists the protein of a much larger clone for this DNA, which differs at residue 19, so this is likely a read error; the protein given here is translated from the DNA itself. The rearrangement joins TRDV1 to TRDJ1; 13 bases agree with TRDD3. J gave up 0 bases and V 5 bases, and 30 bases lay outside the gene matches. This CDR3 is 25 amino acids long. Germline values: CDR1 TSWWSYY, CDR2 QGS. CDR3 nucleotide sequence: TGTGCTCTTGGGAGCCTTCCGCGAGGCCTTACTGGGGGATACGCGTTTCCCCCGCACACCGATAAACTCATCTTT. Its translation: CALGSLPRGLTGGYAFPPHTDKLIF.

This clone was observed many times. This DNA's translation and the protein TCRdb lists, from a much larger clone, do not match at residue 12, likely due to a read error; the protein shown is translated from the DNA. The chain is built from TRDV1 and TRDJ1, with 11 bases lining up with TRDD3. This CDR3 contains 24 residues. From germline, CDR1 is TSWWSYY and CDR2 QGS. Trimming took 1 base from V and 0 from J; bases not matched to a gene: 25. Here the CDR3 DNA reads TGTGCTCTTGGGGAACCCACCTTTTTCTGTCCTAGCTGGGGGATACCCTGCTACACCGATAAACTCATCTTT. Translated: CALGEPTFFCPSWGIPCYTDKLIF.

This clone turned up a few times. The likely explanation is a read error, given a far larger clone one base away. The chain combines TRDV1 with TRDJ1; TRDD3 aligns across 13 bases. Here the J gene came from matching the DNA to germline, since TCRdb omits it. The CDR3 is 21 amino acids. Germline assignment: CDR1 TSWWSYY and CDR2 QGS. V shed 0 bases, J shed 10 bases, and the junction held 23 bases outside the gene matches. The CDR3 sequence: CALGELSLKGHWGIRNLPLIF. The CDR3, as DNA: TGTGCTCTTGGGGAACTTTCCCTAAAGGGCCACTGGGGGATACGAAACCTCCCACTCATCTTT.

This clone was counted between two and nine times. The protein held in TCRdb is that of a much larger clone and does not match this DNA's translation at residue 22, likely because of a read error; the protein shown is translated from the DNA. The same CDR3 is also encoded by other DNA sequences in this sample. The chain is built from TRDV1 and TRDJ1; 10 positions agree with TRDD3. This CDR3 is built from 25 residues. The germline gives CDR1 TSWWSYY, CDR2 QGS. The DNA for the CDR3 is TGTGCTCTTGGGGACTCTCCTACAACGGAACCCCAACCCCGTACTGGGGGATTACCAACCGATAATCTCATCTTT. Its translation: CALGDSPTTEPQPRTGGLPTDNLIF.

As to this clone: The TCRdb protein, from a much larger clone, departs from this DNA's translation at residue 18, likely by read error; the protein shown derives from the DNA. This chain links TRDV1 with TRDJ1; perhaps TRDD3 as D (7 bases). CDR1 TSWWSYY and CDR2 QGS come from the germline V gene. V was shortened by 2 bases and J by 9 bases, with 37 bases between the two germline ends. This CDR3 is built from 21 residues. CDR3 loop: CALGEGKRGLPWTGDTVELIF. The DNA for the CDR3 is TGTGCTCTTGGGGAAGGAAAACGCGGCCTTCCCTGGACTGGGGACACGGTTGAACTCATCTTT.

Many counts were recorded for this clone. A read error is likely here: a far larger clone is one base away. V is TRDV1 and J is TRDJ1; 13 bases agree with TRDD3. Losses at the gene ends were 9 bases for V and 1 base for J; bases not matched to a gene: 17. The CDR3 totals 19 residues. Germline V CDR1 and CDR2: TSWWSYY, QGS. Written as DNA, the CDR3 is TGTGCTCTCAATAACAAGGCAAACTGGGGGATACGGCCCACCGATAAACTCATCTTT. Protein: CALNNKANWGIRPTDKLIF.

About this clone: The protein TCRdb gives is from a much larger clone and does not agree with this DNA's translation at residue 13, likely a read error; the protein shown here comes from the DNA. V usage is TRDV1 and J usage is TRDJ1; TRDD3 might be the D (5 bases). V was pared by 2 bases and J by 0 bases, with 22 bases between. In germline, CDR1 is TSWWSYY, CDR2 QGS. CDR3 length: 19 residues. The CDR3 sequence is CALGEDISGIPPHTDKLIF. The DNA for the CDR3 is TGTGCTCTTGGGGAAGATATCTCCGGGATTCCCCCGCACACCGATAAACTCATCTTT.

This clone was seen more than once but under ten times. This likely reflects a read error, since a far larger clone is one base away. Other DNA sequences from this sample encode an identical CDR3 as well. The chain recombines TRDV1 with TRDJ1, with no clear D. The J gene was not available in TCRdb and was assigned here by matching the DNA to germline segments. Trimming stripped 4 bases from V and 0 bases from J, with 24 bases between. The CDR3 contains 19 residues. Germline-derived CDR1 and CDR2 are TSWWSYY and QGS. CDR3 in DNA: TGTGCTCTTGGGGTCGCCTTTCCAACAACTAATCCCTACACCGATAAACTCATCTTT. Translated, it gives CALGVAFPTTNPYTDKLIF.

The V and J genes are TRDV2 and TRDJ3; 11 bases fit TRDD3. Germline CDR1 GEAIGNYY, CDR2 EKD. Trimming took 0 bases from V and 0 from J; bases not matched to a gene: 6. The CDR3 has 20 amino acids. For the CDR3, the DNA is TGTGCCTGTGACACCGATTCTACTGGGGGATACTCCTGGGACACCCGACAGATGTTTTTC. Amino acids: CACDTDSTGGYSWDTRQMFF.

This clone was seen a few times. The translation of this DNA and the TCRdb protein of a much larger clone differ at residue 6, probably owing to a read error; the protein shown here is translated from the DNA. The gene calls are TRDV1 and TRDJ1; D gene unclear. Trimming stripped 1 base from V and 3 bases from J, with 18 bases between. The CDR3 extends over 17 amino acids. CDR1 and CDR2 (germline): TSWWSYY, QGS. The CDR3 region is CALGEPPLRIKPDKLIF. The CDR3, as DNA: TGTGCTCTTGGGGAACCTCCCCTTAGGATTAAGCCCGATAAACTCATCTTT.

Worth noting for this clone: A single base is all that separates this from a far larger clone, so a read error is likely. At the DNA level, this CDR3 is encoded by other sequences in the same sample as well. The CDR3 reads CALGESGGGPTDKLIF. CDR3 coding DNA: TGTGCTCTTGGGGAAAGTGGGGGGGGACCCACCGATAAACTCATTTTT. Called V gene: TRDV1; the J gene was not called; TRDD3 is the table's D call, not checked against the DNA. The germline V gene encodes CDR1 TSWWSYY and CDR2 QGS. CDR3 length: 16 amino acids.